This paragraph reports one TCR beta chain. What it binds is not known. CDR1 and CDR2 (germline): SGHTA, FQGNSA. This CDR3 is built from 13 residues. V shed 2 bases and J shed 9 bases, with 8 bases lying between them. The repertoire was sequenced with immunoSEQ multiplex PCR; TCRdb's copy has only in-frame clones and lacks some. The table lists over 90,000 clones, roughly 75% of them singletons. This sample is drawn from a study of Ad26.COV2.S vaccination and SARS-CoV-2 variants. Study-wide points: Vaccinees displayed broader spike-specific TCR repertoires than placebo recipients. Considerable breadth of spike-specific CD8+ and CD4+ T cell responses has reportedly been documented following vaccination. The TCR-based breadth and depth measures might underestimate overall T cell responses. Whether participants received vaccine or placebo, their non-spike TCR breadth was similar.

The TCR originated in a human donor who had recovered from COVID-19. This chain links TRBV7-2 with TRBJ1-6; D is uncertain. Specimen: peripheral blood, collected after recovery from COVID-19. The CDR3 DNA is TGTGCCAGCAGCTTACAAGGGAGTTCACCCCTCCACTTT. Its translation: CASSLQGSSPLHF.